Described below is a single T cell receptor beta chain sequence and its context. Measured with immunoSEQ multiplex PCR; TCRdb has only the in-frame clones, and not every one. Found here are 100,000 to 150,000 clones, around 90% of them singletons; the top ten hold roughly 2%. The data were taken from a study of cytomegalovirus exposure and HLA in healthy donors. The origin of this receptor is a woman aged 18-29 years in good health and CMV-seronegative. Sequenced input: PBMCs.

The CDR3 region is CATKTGENTEAFF. For the CDR3, the DNA is TGTGCCACTAAGACGGGGGAAAACACTGAAGCTTTCTTT. The chain links TRBV19 to TRBJ1-1; a weak D match, TRBD1 (5 bases). With 10 bases removed from V and 2 bases from J, the gap between germline ends came to 14 bases. The CDR3 is 13 amino acids. The germline gives CDR1 LNHDA, CDR2 SQIVND (reference sequence).